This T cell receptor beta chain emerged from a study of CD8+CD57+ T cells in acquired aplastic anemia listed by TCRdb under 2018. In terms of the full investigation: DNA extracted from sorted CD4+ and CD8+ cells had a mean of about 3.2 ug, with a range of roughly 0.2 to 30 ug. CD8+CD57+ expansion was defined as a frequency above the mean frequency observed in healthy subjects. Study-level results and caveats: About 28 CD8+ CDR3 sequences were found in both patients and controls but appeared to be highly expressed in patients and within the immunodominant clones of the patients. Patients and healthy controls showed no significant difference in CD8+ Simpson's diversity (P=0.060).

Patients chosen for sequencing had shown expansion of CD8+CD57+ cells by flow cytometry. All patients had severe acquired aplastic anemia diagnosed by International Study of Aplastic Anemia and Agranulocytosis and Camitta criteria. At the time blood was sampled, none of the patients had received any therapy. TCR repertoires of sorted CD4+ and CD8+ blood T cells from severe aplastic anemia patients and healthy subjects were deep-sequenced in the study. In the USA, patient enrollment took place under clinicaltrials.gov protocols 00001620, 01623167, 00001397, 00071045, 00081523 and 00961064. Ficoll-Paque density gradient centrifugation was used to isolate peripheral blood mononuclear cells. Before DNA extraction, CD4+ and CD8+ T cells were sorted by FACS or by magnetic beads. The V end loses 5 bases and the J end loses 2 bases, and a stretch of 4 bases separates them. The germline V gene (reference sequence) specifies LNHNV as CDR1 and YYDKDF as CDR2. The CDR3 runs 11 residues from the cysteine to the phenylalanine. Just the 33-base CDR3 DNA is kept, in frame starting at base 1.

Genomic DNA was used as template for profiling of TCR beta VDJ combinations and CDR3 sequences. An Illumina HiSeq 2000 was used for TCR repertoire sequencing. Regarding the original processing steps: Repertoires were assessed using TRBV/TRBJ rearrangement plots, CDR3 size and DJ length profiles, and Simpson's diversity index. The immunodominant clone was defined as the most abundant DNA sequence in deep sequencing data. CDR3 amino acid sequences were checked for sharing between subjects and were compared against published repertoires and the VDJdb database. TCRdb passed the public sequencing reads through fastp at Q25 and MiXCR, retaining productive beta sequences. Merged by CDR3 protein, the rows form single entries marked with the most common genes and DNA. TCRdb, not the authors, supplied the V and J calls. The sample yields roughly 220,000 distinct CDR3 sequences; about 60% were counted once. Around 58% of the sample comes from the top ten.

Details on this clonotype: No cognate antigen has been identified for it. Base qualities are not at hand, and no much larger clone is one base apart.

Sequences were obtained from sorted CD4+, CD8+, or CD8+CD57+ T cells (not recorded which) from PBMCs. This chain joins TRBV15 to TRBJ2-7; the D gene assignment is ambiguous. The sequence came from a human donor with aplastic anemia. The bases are TGTGCCACCAGCTCCGCCTACGAGCAGTACTTC. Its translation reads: CATSSAYEQYF.